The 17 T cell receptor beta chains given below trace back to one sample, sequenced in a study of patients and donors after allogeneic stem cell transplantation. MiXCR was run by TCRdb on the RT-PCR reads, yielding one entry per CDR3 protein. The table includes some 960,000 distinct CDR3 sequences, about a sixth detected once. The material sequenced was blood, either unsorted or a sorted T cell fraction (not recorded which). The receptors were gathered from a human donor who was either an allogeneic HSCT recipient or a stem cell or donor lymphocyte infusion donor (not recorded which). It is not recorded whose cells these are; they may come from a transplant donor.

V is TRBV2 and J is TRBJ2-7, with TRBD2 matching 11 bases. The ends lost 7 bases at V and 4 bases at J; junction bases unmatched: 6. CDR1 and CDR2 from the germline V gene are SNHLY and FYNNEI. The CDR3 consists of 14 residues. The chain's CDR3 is CASNSGRADYEQYF. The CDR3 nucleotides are TGTGCCAGCAATAGCGGGAGGGCCGATTACGAGCAGTACTTC.

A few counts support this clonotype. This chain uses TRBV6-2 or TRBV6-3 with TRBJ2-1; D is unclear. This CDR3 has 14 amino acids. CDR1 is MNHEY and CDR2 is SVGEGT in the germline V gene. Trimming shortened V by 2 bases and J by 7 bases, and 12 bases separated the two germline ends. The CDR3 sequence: CASSYLGTGNEQFF. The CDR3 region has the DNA TGTGCCAGCAGTTACCTGGGCACCGGGAATGAGCAGTTCTTC.

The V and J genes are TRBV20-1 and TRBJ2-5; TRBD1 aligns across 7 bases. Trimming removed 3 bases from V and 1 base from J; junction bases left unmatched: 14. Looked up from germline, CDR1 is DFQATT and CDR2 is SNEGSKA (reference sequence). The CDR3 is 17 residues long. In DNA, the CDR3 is TGCAGTGCTAGGGCCCCTCTTCCCCGGACAGGCCAAGAGACCCAGTACTTC. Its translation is CSARAPLPRTGQETQYF.

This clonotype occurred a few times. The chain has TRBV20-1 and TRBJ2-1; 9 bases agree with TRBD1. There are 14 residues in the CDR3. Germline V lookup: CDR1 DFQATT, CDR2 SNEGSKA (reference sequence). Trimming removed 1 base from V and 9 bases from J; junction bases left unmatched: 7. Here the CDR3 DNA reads TGCAGTGCTAGAGCACAGGGGGCGGGCGGTGAGCAGTTCTTC. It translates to CSARAQGAGGEQFF.

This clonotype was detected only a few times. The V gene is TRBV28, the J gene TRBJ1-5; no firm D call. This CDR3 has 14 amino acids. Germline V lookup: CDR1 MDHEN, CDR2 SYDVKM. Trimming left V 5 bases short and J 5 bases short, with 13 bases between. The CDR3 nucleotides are TGTGCCAGCAGTCCGGACGGCCCGCATCAGCCCCAGCATTTT. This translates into CASSPDGPHQPQHF.

CDR3 bases: TGTGCCAGCAGTTTATCTCTAGCGGGAGGTGTGAATACCGGGGAGCTGTTTTTT. Translating it yields CASSLSLAGGVNTGELFF. The rearrangement joins TRBV12-3 or TRBV12-4 to TRBJ2-2; 11 bases are a match to TRBD2. CDR3 length: 18 residues. With 2 bases clipped from V and 5 bases from J, the junction kept 10 bases outside the gene matches.

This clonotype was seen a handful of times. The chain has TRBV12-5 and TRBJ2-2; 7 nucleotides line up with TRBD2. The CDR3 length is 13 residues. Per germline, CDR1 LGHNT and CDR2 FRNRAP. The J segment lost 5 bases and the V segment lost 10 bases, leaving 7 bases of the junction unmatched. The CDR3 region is CAKAASGTGELFF. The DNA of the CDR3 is TGTGCTAAAGCGGCTAGCGGAACCGGGGAGCTGTTTTTT.

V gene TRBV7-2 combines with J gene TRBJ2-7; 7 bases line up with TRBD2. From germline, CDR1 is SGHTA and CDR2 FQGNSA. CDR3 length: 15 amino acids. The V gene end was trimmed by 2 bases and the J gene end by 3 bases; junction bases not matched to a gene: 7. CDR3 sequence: CASSLTPIAGYEQYF. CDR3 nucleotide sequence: TGTGCCAGCAGCTTAACCCCGATAGCGGGCTACGAGCAGTACTTC.

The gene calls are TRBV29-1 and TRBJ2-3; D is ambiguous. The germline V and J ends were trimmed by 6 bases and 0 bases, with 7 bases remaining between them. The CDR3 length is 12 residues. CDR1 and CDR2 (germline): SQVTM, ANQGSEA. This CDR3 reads CSVPTSTDTQYF. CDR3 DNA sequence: TGCAGCGTGCCGACTAGCACAGATACGCAGTATTTT.

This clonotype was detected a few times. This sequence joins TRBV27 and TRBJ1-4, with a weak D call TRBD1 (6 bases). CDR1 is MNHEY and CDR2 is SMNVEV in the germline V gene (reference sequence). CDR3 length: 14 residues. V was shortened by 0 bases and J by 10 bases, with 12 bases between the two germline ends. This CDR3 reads CASSLSREGGKLFF. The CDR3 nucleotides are TGTGCCAGCAGTTTATCACGGGAAGGGGGAAAACTGTTTTTT.

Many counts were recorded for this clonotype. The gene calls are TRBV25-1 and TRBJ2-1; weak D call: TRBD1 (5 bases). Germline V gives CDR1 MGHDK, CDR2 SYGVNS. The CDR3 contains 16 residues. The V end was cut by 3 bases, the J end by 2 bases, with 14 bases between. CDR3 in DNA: TGTGCCAGCAGTGATTCACAGGCCTTCCCCTACAATGAGCAGTTCTTC. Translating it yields CASSDSQAFPYNEQFF.

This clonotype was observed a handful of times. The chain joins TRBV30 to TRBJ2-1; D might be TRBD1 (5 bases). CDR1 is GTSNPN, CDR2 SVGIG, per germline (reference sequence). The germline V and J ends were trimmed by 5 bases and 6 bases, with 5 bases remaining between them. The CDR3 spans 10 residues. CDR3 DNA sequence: TGTGCCTGGGGGGCCAATGAGCAGTTCTTC. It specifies CAWGANEQFF.

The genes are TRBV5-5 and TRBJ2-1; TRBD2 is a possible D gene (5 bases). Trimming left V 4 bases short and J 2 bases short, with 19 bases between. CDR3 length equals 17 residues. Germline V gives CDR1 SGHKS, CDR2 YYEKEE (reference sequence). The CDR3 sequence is CASSHLEGFDAYNEQFF. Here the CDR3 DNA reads TGTGCCAGCAGCCACCTCGAGGGCTTCGACGCCTACAATGAGCAGTTCTTC. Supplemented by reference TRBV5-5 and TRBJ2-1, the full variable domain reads DAGVTQSPTHLIKTRGQQVTLRCSPISGHKSVSWYQQVLGQGPQFIFQYYEKEERGRGNFPDRFSARQFPNYSSELNVNALLLGDSALYLCASSHLEGFDAYNEQFFGPGTRLTVL.

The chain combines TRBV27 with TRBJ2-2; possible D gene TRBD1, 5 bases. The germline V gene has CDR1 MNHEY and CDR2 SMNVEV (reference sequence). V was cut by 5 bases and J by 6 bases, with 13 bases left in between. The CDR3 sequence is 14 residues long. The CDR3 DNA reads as TGTGCCAGCAGTAATAGGGGTTTTTCCGGGGAGCTGTTTTTT. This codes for CASSNRGFSGELFF.

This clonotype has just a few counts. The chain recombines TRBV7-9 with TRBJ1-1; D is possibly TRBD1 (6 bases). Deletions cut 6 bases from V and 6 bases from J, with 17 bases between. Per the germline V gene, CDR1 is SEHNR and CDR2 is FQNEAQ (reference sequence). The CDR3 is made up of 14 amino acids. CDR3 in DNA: TGTGCCAGCAGGGAAGGGGGGGCGTACGCTGAAGCTTTCTTT. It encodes CASREGGAYAEAFF.

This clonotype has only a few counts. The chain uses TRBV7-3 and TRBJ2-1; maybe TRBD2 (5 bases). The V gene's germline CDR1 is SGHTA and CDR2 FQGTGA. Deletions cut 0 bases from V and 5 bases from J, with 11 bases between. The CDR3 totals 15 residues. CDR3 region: CASSLTASRNNEQFF. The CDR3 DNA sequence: TGTGCCAGCAGCTTAACGGCTAGCCGCAACAATGAGCAGTTCTTC.

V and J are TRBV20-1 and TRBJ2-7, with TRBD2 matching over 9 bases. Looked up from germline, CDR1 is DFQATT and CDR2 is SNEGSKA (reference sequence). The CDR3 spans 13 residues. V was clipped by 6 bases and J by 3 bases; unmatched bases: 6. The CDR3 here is CSAWAGGGYEQYF. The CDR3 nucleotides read TGCAGTGCATGGGCGGGAGGGGGCTACGAGCAGTACTTC.